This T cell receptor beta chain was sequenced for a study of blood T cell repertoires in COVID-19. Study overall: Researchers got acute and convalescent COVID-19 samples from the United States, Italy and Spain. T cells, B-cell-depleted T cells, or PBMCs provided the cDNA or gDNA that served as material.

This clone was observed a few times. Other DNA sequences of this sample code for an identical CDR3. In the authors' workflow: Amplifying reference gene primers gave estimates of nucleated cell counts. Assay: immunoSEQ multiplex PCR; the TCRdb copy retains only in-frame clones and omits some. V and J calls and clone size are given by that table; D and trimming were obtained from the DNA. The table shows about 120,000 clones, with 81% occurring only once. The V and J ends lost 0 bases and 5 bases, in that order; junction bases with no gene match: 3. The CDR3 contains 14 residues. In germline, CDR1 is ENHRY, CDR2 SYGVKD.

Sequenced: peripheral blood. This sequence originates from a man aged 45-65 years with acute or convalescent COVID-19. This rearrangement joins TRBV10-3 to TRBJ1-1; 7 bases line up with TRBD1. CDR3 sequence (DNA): TGTGCCATCAGTGAGTCGACAGGGAGGACTGAAGCTTTCTTT. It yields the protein CAISESTGRTEAFF.